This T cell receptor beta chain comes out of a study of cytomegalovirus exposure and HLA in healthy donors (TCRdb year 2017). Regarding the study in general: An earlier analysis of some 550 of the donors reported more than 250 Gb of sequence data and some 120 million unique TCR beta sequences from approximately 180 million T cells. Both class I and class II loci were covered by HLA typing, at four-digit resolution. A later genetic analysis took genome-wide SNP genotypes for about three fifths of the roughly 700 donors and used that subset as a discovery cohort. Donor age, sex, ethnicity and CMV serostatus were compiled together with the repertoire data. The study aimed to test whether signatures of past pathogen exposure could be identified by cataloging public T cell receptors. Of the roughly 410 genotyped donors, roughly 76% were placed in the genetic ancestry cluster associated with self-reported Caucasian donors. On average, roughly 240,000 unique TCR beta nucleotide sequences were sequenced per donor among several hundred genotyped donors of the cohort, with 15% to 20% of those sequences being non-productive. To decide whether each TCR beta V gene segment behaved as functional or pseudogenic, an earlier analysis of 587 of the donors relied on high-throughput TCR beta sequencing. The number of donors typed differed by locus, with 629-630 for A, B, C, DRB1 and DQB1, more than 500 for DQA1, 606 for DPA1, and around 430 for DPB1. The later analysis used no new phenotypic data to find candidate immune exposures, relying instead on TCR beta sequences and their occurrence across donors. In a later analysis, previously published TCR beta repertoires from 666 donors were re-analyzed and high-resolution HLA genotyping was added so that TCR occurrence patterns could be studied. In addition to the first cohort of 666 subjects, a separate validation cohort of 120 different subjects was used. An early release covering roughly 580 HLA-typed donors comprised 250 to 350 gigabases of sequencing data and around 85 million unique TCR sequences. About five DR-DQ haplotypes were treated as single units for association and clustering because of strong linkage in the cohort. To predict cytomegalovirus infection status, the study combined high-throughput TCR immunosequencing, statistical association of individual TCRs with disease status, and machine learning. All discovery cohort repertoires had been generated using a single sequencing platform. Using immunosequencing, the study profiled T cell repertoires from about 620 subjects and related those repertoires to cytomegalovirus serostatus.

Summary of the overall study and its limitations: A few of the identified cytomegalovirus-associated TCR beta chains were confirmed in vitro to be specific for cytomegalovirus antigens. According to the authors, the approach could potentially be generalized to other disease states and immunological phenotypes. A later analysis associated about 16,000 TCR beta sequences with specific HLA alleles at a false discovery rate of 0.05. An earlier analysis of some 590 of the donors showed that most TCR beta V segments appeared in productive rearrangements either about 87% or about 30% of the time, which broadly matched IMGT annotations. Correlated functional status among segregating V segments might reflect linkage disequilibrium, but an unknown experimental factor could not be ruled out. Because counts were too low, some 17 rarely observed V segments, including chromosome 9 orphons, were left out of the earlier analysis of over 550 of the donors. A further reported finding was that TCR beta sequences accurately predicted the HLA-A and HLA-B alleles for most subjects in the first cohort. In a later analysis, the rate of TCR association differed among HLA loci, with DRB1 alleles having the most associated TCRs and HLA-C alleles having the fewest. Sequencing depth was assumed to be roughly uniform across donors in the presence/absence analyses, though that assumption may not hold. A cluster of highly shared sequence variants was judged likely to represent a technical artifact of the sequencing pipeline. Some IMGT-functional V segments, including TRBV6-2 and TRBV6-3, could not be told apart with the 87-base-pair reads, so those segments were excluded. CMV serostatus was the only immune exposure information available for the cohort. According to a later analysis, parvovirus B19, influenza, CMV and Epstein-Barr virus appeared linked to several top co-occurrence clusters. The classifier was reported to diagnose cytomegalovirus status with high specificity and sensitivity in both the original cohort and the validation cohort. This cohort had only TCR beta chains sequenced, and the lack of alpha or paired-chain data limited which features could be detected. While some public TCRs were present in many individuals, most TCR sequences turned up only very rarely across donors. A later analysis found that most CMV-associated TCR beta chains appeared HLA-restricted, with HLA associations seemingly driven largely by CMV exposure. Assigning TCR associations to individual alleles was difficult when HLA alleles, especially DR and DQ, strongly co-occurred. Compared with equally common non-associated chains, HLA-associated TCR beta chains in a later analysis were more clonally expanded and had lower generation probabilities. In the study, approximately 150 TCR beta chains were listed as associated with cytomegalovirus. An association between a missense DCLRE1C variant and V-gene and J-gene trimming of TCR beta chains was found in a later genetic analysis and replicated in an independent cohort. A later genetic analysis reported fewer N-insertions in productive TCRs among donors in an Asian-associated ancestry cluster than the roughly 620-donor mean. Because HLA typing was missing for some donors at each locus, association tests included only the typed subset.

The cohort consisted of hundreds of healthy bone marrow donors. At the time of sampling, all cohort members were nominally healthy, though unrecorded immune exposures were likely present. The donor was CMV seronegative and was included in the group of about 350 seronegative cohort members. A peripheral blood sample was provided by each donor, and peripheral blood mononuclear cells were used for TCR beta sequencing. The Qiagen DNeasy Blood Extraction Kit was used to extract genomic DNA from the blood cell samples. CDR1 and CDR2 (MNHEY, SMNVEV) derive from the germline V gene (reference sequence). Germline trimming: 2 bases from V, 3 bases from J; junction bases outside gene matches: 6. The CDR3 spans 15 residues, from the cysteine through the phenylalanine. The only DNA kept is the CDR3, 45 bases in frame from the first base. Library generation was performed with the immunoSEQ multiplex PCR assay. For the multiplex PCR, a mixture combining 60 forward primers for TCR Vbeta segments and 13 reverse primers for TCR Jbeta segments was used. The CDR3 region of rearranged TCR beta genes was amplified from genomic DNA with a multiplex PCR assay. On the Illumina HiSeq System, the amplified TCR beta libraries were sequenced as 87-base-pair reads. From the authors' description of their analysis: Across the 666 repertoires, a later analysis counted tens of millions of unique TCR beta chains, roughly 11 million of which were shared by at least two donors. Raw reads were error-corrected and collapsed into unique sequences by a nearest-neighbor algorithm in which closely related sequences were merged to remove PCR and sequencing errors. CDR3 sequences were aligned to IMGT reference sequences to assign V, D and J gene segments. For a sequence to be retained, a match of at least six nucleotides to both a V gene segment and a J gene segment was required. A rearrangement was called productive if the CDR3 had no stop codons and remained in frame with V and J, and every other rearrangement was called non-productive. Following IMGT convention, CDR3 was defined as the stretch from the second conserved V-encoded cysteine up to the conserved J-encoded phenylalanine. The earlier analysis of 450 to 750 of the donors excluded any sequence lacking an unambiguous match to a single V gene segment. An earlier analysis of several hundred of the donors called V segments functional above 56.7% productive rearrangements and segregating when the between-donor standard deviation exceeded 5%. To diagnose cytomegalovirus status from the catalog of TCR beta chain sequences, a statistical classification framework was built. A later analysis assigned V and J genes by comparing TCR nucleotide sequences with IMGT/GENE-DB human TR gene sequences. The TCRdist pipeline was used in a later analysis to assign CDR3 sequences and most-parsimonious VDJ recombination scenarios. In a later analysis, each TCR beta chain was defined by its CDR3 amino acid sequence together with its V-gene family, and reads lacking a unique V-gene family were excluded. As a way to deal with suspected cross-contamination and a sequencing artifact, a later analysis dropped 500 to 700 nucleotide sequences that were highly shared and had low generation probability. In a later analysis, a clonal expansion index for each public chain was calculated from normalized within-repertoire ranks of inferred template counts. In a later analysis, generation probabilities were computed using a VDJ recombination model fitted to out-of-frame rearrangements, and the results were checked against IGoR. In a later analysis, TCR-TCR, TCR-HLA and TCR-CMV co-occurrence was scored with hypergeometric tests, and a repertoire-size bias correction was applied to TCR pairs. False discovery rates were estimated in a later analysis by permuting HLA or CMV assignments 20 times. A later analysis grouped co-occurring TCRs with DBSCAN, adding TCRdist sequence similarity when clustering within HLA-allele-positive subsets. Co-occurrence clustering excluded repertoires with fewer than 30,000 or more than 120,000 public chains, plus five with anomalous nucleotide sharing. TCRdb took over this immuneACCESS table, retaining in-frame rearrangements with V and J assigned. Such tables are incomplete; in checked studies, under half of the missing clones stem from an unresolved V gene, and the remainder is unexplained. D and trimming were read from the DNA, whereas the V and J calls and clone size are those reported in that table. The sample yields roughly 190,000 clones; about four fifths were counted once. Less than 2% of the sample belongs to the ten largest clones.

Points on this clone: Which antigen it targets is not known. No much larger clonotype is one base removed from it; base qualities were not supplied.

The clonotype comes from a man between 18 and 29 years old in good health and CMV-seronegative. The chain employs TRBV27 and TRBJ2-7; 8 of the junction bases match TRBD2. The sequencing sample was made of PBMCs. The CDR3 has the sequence CASSLRGSGNYEQYF. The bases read TGTGCCAGCAGTTTACGGGGTAGCGGGAACTACGAGCAGTACTTC.